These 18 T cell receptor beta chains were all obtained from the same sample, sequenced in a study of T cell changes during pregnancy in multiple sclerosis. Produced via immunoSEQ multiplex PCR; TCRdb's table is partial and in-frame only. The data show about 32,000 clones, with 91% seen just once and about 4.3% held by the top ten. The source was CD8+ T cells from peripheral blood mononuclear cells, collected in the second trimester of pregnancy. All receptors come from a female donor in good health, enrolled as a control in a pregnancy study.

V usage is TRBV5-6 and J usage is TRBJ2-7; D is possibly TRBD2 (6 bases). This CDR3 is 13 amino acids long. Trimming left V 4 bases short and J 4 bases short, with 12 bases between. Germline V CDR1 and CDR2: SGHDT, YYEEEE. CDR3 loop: CASSPTGDYEQYF. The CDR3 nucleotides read TGTGCCAGCAGCCCCACGGGGGATTACGAGCAGTACTTC.

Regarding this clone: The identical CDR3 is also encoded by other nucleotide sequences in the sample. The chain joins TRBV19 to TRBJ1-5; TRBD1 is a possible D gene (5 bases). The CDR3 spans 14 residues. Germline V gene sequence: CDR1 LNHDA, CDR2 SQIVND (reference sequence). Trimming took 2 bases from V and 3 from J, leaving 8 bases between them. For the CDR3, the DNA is TGTGCCAGTAGTATACGGGACTCCAATCAGCCCCAGCATTTT. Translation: CASSIRDSNQPQHF. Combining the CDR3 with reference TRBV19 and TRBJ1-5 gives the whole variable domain DGGITQSPKYLFRKEGQNVTLSCEQNLNHDAMYWYRQDPGQGLRLIYYSQIVNDFQKGDIAEGYSVSREKKESFPLTVTSAQKNPTAFYLCASSIRDSNQPQHFGDGTRLSIL.

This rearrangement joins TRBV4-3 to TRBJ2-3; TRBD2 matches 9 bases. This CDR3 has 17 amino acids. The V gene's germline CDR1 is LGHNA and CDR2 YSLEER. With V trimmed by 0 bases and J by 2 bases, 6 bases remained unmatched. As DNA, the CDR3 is TGCGCCAGCAGCCAAGATCGGGCGGGGGGGCCCACAGATACGCAGTATTTT. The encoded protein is CASSQDRAGGPTDTQYF.

CDR3 protein: CSVVGSNYGYTF. The CDR3 nucleotides read TGCAGCGTTGTGGGCAGTAACTATGGCTACACCTTC. The chain links TRBV29-1 to TRBJ1-2; D not certain. The V end lost 4 bases, the J end lost 1 base, and 7 bases lay between the germline ends. Germline V CDR1 and CDR2: SQVTM, ANQGSEA. This CDR3 comprises 12 residues.

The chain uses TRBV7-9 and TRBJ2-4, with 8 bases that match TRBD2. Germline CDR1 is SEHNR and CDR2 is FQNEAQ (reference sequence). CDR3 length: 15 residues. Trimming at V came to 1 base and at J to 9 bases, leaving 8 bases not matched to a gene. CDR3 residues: CASSLESGGPSIQYF. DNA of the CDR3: TGTGCCAGCAGCTTAGAAAGCGGGGGACCTAGCATTCAGTACTTC.

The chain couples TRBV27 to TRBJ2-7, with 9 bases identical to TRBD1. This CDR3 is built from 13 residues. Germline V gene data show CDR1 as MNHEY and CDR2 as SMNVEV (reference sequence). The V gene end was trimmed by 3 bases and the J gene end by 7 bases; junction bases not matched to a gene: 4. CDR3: CASSFGTGWEQYF. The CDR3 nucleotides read TGTGCCAGCAGTTTCGGGACAGGGTGGGAGCAGTACTTC.

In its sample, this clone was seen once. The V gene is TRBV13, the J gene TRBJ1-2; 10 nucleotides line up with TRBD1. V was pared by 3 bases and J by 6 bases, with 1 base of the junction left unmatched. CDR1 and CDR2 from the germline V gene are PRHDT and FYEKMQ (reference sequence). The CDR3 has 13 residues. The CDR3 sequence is CASSFGQGDGYTF. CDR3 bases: TGTGCCAGCAGCTTCGGACAGGGGGATGGCTACACCTTC.

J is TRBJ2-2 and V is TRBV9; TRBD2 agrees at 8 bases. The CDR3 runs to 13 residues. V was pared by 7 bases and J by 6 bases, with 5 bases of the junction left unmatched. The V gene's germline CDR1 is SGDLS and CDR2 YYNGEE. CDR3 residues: CASLSSGAGELFF. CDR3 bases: TGTGCCAGCTTAAGTAGCGGGGCCGGGGAGCTGTTTTTT.

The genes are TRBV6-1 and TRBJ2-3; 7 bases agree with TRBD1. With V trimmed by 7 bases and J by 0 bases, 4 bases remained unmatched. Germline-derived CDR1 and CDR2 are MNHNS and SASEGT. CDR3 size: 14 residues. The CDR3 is CASIPGQSTDTQYF. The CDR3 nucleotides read TGTGCCAGCATCCCGGGACAGAGCACAGATACGCAGTATTTT.

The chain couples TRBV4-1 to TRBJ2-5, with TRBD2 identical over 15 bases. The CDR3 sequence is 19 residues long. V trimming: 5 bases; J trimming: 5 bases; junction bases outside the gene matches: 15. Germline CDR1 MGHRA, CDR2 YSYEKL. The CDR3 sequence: CASSYGTGLAGGPSETQYF. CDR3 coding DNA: TGCGCCAGCAGCTATGGGACGGGACTAGCGGGGGGCCCGAGCGAGACCCAGTACTTC.

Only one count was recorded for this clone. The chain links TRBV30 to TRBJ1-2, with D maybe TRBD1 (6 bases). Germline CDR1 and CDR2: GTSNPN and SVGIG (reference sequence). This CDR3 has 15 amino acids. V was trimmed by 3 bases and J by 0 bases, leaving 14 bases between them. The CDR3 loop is CAWRGRGGTNYGYTF. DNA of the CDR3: TGTGCCTGGAGGGGTAGGGGGGGGACTAACTATGGCTACACCTTC. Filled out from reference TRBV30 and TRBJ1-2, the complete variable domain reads SQTIHQWPATLVQPVGSPLSLECTVEGTSNPNLYWYRQAAGRGLQLLFYSVGIGQISSEVPQNLSASRPQDRQFILSSKKLLLSDSGFYLCAWRGRGGTNYGYTFGSGTRLTVV.

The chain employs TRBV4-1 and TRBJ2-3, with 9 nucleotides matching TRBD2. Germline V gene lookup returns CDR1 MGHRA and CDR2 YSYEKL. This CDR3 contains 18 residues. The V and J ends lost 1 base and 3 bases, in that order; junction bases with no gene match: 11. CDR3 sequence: CASSQGGRTSDNTDTQYF. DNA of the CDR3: TGCGCCAGCAGCCAAGGGGGCCGGACTAGCGATAATACAGATACGCAGTATTTT.

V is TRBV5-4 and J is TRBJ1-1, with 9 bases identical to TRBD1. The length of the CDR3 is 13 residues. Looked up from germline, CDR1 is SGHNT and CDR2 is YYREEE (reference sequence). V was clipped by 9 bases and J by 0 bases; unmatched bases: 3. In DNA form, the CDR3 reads TGTGCCATAGGACAGGGGATGAACACTGAAGCTTTCTTT. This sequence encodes CAIGQGMNTEAFF.

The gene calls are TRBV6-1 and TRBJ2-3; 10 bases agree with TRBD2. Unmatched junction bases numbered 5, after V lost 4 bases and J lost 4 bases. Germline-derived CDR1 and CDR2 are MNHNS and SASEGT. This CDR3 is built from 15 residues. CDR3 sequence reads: CASSGSSGGSDTQYF. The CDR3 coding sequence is TGTGCCAGCAGTGGATCTAGCGGGGGCTCAGATACGCAGTATTTT.

CDR3 in amino acids: CASSRSIINEQFF. DNA of the CDR3: TGCGCCAGCAGTCGTAGTATAATCAATGAGCAGTTCTTC. The V call is TRBV4-3, the J call TRBJ2-1; D remains ambiguous. The CDR3 runs to 13 residues. Germline V gives CDR1 LGHNA, CDR2 YSLEER. V was cut by 6 bases and J by 6 bases, with 12 bases left in between.

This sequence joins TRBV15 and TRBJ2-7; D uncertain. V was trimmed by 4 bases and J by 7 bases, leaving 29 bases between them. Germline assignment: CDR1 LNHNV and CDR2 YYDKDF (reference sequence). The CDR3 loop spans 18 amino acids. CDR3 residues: CATSTTYTDVPRSEEQYF. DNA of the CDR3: TGTGCCACCAGCACCACCTATACTGACGTACCCCGTTCGGAGGAGCAGTACTTC.

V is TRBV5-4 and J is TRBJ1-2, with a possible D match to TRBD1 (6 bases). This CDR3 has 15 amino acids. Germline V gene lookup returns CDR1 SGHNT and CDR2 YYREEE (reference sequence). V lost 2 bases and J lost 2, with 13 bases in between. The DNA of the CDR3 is TGTGCCAGCAGCTTAGGTCAGGGGTGGAACTATGGCTACACCTTC. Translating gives CASSLGQGWNYGYTF.

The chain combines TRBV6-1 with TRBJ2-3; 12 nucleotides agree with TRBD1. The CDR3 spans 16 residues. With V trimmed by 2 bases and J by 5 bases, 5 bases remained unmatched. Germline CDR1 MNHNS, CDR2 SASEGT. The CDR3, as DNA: TGTGCCAGCAGTGAAATGGGACAGGGGGCTAAAGATACGCAGTATTTT. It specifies CASSEMGQGAKDTQYF.